The rows below give T cell receptor beta chains drawn from one sample of a study of blood T cell repertoires in COVID-19. Sequenced by immunoSEQ multiplex PCR; TCRdb stores in-frame clones only, minus some. Here the sample spans 200,000 to 250,000 clones, roughly 85% being singletons. Sequencing input: peripheral blood. The receptors stem from a woman younger than 30 who had recovered from COVID-19. Each CDR3 is given with its conserved first and last residue. D genes are given only for firm matches. The size of a clone is reported for some rows only, either as once, few or many, or as a class for expanded clones.

v_call	d_call	j_call	cdr3_length	clone_size	cdr3_nt	cdr3_aa
TRBV19	.	TRBJ1-5	12	once	TGTGCCAGTAGTATTGGGGCCCAGCCCCAGCATTTT	CASSIGAQPQHF
TRBV11-2	.	TRBJ2-2	15	.	TGTGCCAGCAGCTTAGAGGCGGTGAACACCGGGGAGCTGTTTTTT	CASSLEAVNTGELFF
TRBV7-9	.	TRBJ1-1	14	once	TGTGCCAGCAGCTCGCAAACAGTGAACACTGAAGCTTTCTTT	CASSSQTVNTEAFF
TRBV9	.	TRBJ2-7	15	.	TGTGCCAGCAGCGTAGGTCGGGGGACCCTCTACGAGCAGTACTTC	CASSVGRGTLYEQYF
TRBV7-9	.	TRBJ2-5	15	.	TGTGCCAGCAGCTTAGGTATCGGTCCCCAAGAGACCCAGTACTTC	CASSLGIGPQETQYF
TRBV5-1	.	TRBJ1-1	15	.	TGCGCCAGCAGCTTGGCCGGGCCCCAGGGCACTGAAGCTTTCTTT	CASSLAGPQGTEAFF
TRBV5-4	.	TRBJ2-7	12	.	TGTGCCACCAGCTTCAGCTCCTACGAGCAGTACTTC	CATSFSSYEQYF
TRBV6-5	.	TRBJ2-7	16	.	TGTGCCAGCAGTTACTCCTGGGACAAGACCTCCTACGAGCAGTACTTC	CASSYSWDKTSYEQYF
TRBV28	.	TRBJ1-2	14	.	TGTGCCAGCAGCCCCCGCCCCAGCGGCTATGGCTACACCTTC	CASSPRPSGYGYTF
TRBV6-2/TRBV6-3	TRBD2	TRBJ2-7	12	.	TGTGCCAGCAGCCCCGGACTAGCCGAGCAGTACTTC	CASSPGLAEQYF
TRBV29-1	TRBD2	TRBJ2-3	14	.	TGCAGCGTTGATCGGGGGGGTTTCACAGATACGCAGTATTTT	CSVDRGGFTDTQYF
TRBV19	TRBD2	TRBJ2-1	16	.	TGTGCCAGTAGTATAGGAGCGGGAGGGCCGGGGCATGAGCAGTTCTTC	CASSIGAGGPGHEQFF
TRBV25-1	TRBD2	TRBJ2-5	16	.	TGTGCCAGCAGTGGAGGAGCGGGAGCGTGGCAAGAGACCCAGTACTTC	CASSGGAGAWQETQYF
TRBV27	.	TRBJ2-7	17	.	TGTGCCAGCAGTTGGTCCAGGGAACCTCTGGATTTCTACGAGCAGTACTTC	CASSWSREPLDFYEQYF
TRBV4-1	TRBD2	TRBJ2-7	17	.	TGCGCCAGCAGCCCTTTCCGTCTAGCGGGAGATAGGAACGAGCAGTACTTC	CASSPFRLAGDRNEQYF
TRBV6-2/TRBV6-3	TRBD2	TRBJ2-1	16	.	TGTGCCAGCAGCGATAGACTAGCGGGAGTCTGGAATGAGCAGTTCTTC	CASSDRLAGVWNEQFF
TRBV18	.	TRBJ1-2	14	.	TGTGCCAGCTCACCGGAACAGAGTAGCTATGGCTACACCTTC	CASSPEQSSYGYTF
TRBV10-3	.	TRBJ2-1	12	.	TGTGCCATCAGTGCGACTAACAATGAGCAGTTCTTC	CAISATNNEQFF
TRBV7-9	TRBD2	TRBJ2-7	17	.	TGTGCCAGCAGCTCCTTGGGGGGACTAGCCAGCTCCTACGAGCAGTACTTC	CASSSLGGLASSYEQYF
TRBV18	TRBD2	TRBJ2-3	15	.	TGTGCCAGCACCCGGCAGCGGGAGAGTGCAGATACGCAGTATTTT	CASTRQRESADTQYF
TRBV5-1	TRBD1	TRBJ2-6	19	.	TGCGCCAGCAGCTCGGGACAGGGGTCCTATACTTCTGGGGCCAACGTCCTGACTTTC	CASSSGQGSYTSGANVLTF
TRBV12-3/TRBV12-4	.	TRBJ2-7	11	.	TGTGCCAGCACCGGGGGCTACGAGCAGTACTTC	CASTGGYEQYF
TRBV7-2	.	TRBJ2-7	17	.	TGTGCCAGCAGCTTATTTCGGGTGTTTGGCCACCACTACGAGCAGTACTTC	CASSLFRVFGHHYEQYF
TRBV24-1	.	TRBJ1-2	12	.	TGTGCCACCAGTGGGGGGGGCTATGGCTACACCTTC	CATSGGGYGYTF
TRBV7-9	TRBD1	TRBJ1-1	16	.	TGTGCCAGCAGTCCCGGGACAGGGGGCCGGGGGACTGAAGCTTTCTTT	CASSPGTGGRGTEAFF
TRBV11-3	TRBD1	TRBJ2-7	16	.	TGTGCCAGCAGCCCTCAACCCGGGACAGGGGAGTACGAGCAGTACTTC	CASSPQPGTGEYEQYF
TRBV5-5	TRBD2	TRBJ2-7	11	.	TGTGCCAGCAGCCGGGGGGACGAGCAGTACTTC	CASSRGDEQYF
TRBV30	.	TRBJ2-1	14	.	TGTGCCTGGGTTAATAGCGGAATCTACAATGAGCAGTTCTTC	CAWVNSGIYNEQFF
TRBV28	.	TRBJ1-5	17	.	TGTGCCAGCAGTTTTGAGGAGAGTCGGTATAGCAATCAGCCCCAGCATTTT	CASSFEESRYSNQPQHF
TRBV7-2	TRBD1	TRBJ2-1	15	.	TGTGCCAGCAGCTTGGGGACAGGGTTTGGCGATGAGCAGTTCTTC	CASSLGTGFGDEQFF
TRBV18	.	TRBJ1-5	15	.	TGTGCCAGCTCACCTATAGGCGGGAGCAATCAGCCCCAGCATTTT	CASSPIGGSNQPQHF
TRBV30	.	TRBJ2-1	10	.	TGTGCCTGGGGCCAGGGGGAGCAGTTCTTC	CAWGQGEQFF
TRBV24-1	TRBD2	TRBJ2-3	19	.	TGTGCCACCAGTGATTCGCCGGGACGCCGCGGGGGAGGCACAGATACGCAGTATTTT	CATSDSPGRRGGGTDTQYF
TRBV24-1	.	TRBJ2-1	14	.	TGTGCCACCAGTGCCGCCACTAGAACGGGAGAGCAGTTCTTC	CATSAATRTGEQFF
TRBV29-1	TRBD1	TRBJ1-2	14	.	TGCAGCGTTGGAACAGGGGGGATAAACTATGGCTACACCTTC	CSVGTGGINYGYTF
TRBV11-3	TRBD2	TRBJ2-5	16	.	TGTGCCAGCAGCCCCGGGACTAGCGGGAGTCAAGAGACCCAGTACTTC	CASSPGTSGSQETQYF
TRBV2	TRBD1	TRBJ1-1	15	.	TGTGCCAGCAGTGACGATCTTACAGGGGACACTGAAGCTTTCTTT	CASSDDLTGDTEAFF
TRBV7-9	TRBD2	TRBJ2-2	16	.	TGTGCCAGCAGCTTAGAGACTAGCGGGGAAACCGGGGAGCTGTTTTTT	CASSLETSGETGELFF
TRBV6-6	TRBD1	TRBJ2-3	14	.	TGTGCCAGCAGCGCAGGGGGCGCGACAGATACGCAGTATTTT	CASSAGGATDTQYF
TRBV7-9	.	TRBJ1-6	15	.	TGTGCCAGCAGCCCCCGTGGAAACAGGGACTCACCCCTCCACTTT	CASSPRGNRDSPLHF
TRBV24-1	TRBD1	TRBJ2-5	18	.	TGTGCCACCAGTGATCCCGGGACAGGGGGTAGTATTGGAGAGACCCAGTACTTC	CATSDPGTGGSIGETQYF
TRBV2	TRBD2	TRBJ2-6	21	.	TGTGCCAGCAGTGAAGCAGCCTTGGCTAGCGGGAGTAACTTCGGGGCCAACGTCCTGACTTTC	CASSEAALASGSNFGANVLTF
TRBV27	TRBD1	TRBJ1-1	16	.	TGTGCCAGCAGTTTAATCGGGACAGGGGCTAACACTGAAGCTTTCTTT	CASSLIGTGANTEAFF
TRBV9	.	TRBJ2-7	16	.	TGTGCCAGCAGCGTATCCTCCCGGGAGCTTACCTACGAGCAGTACTTC	CASSVSSRELTYEQYF
TRBV11-2	TRBD1	TRBJ1-5	14	.	TGTGCCAGCAGAGCATGGACAGGGGATCAGCCCCAGCATTTT	CASRAWTGDQPQHF